The clone carrying this TCR beta chain appeared many times. The antigen remains unidentified. A much larger clone differs from this one at a single base, so this may be a read error. Because it lacks the conserved phenylalanine or tryptophan at the end, this CDR3 is likely a read error. Germline CDR1 reads MNHEY; CDR2 reads SVGEGT. Trimming left V 8 bases short and J 1 base short, with 12 bases between. This CDR3 has 14 residues. The data belong to a study of prognosis after radiotherapy for stage I lung cancer. Looking at the study overall: Enrollment of stage I non-small cell lung cancer patients ran from early 2018 to January 2019. Some 15 patients presented with newly diagnosed primary stage I lung tumors, and about five carried oligometastatic NSCLC following surgical resection of the primary tumor. Findings of the study overall: Divergent TRBV and TRBJ gene usage has reportedly been observed between patients with and without metastases. In patients who developed distant metastases, Shannon entropy measured after stereotactic body radiation therapy was lower, and baseline Shannon entropy was not associated with metastases.

Amplification of TCR beta CDR3 from genomic DNA used two-round multiplex PCR. Amplification during the initial PCR round employed primers specific to each TRBV and TRBJ gene. Each CDR3 protein is one row after TCRdb ran MiXCR on the multiplex PCR reads. The sample gives more than 15,000 distinct CDR3 sequences, roughly 30% of which show up once; around a quarter is in the top ten. This sequence was found in a donor at least 50 years old with non-small cell lung cancer. The J gene is TRBJ2-1, the V gene TRBV6-2 or TRBV6-3; a weak D match, TRBD2 (6 bases). Here the sequenced sample was PBMCs, taken before or after stereotactic body radiation therapy (not recorded which). The CDR3 nucleotides read TGTGCCAGCCATCGGGGGAGTTCCTACAATGAGCAGTTCTCC. This encodes CASHRGSSYNEQFS.